This TCR beta chain was sequenced in a study of T cells in Graves' hyperthyroidism and ophthalmopathy. Study-wide results and limits: Among clonotypes expanded in thyroid above 0.001, most were also found in blood.

Ophthalmopathy patients all had a Clinical Activity Score of at least 3, a NOSPECS grade of at least 4 and disease under 3 months old. PBMCs were collected from an approximately 10 ml volume of fresh peripheral blood. Germline CDR1 reads DFQATT; CDR2 reads SNEGSKA (reference sequence). Trimming pared 6 bases from V and 7 bases from J, leaving 13 bases between. The CDR3 covers 11 residues. The source material, RNA transcripts, was used to amplify TCR beta CDR3 regions. First-round RT-PCR targeting the TCR CDR3 was performed with the HTBI primer set. Each CDR3 protein gets one entry after TCRdb re-called the multiplex PCR reads with MiXCR. The sample has about 610,000 distinct CDR3 sequences, 14% to 15% seen once. In this sample, this clonotype turned up many times. Its matching antigen is unknown.

The sequence was obtained from a middle-aged woman with Graves' ophthalmopathy. This chain joins TRBV20-1 and TRBJ2-7, with D tentatively TRBD1 or TRBD2 (5 bases each). Sample: blood. The CDR3 DNA reads as TGCAGTGCCCATCTCTGGGGGGAGCAGTACTTC. As protein: CSAHLWGEQYF.